These 13 T cell receptor beta chains originate from one sample sequenced in a study of OX40 agonist ivuxolimab in advanced cancers. Some clones are missing from TCRdb's copy, which holds only in-frame ones; the method was immunoSEQ multiplex PCR. The profile shows fewer than 100,000 clones, about four fifths of them singletons. Sequenced here: CD4+ or CD8+ T cells sorted from blood, sampled in a trial of the OX40 agonist ivuxolimab. These TCRs come from an adult with an advanced solid tumor such as melanoma, head and neck, liver or kidney cancer.

This sequence joins TRBV5-4 and TRBJ1-5; D possibly corresponds to TRBD1 (6 bases). The CDR3 consists of 14 residues. V lost 2 bases to trimming and J lost 6 bases, with 12 bases between them. CDR1 is SGHNT and CDR2 is YYREEE in the germline V gene (reference sequence). In DNA, the CDR3 is TGTGCCAGCAGCTTCGGGGGCTCGACTCAGCCCCAGCATTTT. Residues: CASSFGGSTQPQHF.

In the case of this clone: Sequence at one end of the junction differs from germline and may be a read error. CDR3 in DNA: TGTGCCAGCAGTCCAACCGGGACAGGGGCGTGGGGAAAAACTGTTTTT. Its translation: CASSPTGTGAWGKTVF. J is TRBJ1-4 and V is TRBV27; 10 nucleotides match TRBD1. From germline, CDR1 is MNHEY and CDR2 SMNVEV (reference sequence). The CDR3 totals 16 residues.

The chain links TRBV12-5 to TRBJ1-5, with a tentative D call TRBD1 (5 bases). Germline V gives CDR1 LGHNT, CDR2 FRNRAP. V was clipped by 7 bases and J by 5 bases, with 24 bases between them. This CDR3 is 17 amino acids long. For the CDR3, the DNA is TGTGCTAGTGTAGGGAGGGGTCCCGGACTCATTGATCAGCCCCAGCATTTT. Encoded protein: CASVGRGPGLIDQPQHF.

J is TRBJ2-1 and V is TRBV5-4, with 10 bases lining up with TRBD1. Germline values: CDR1 SGHNT, CDR2 YYREEE (reference sequence). The length of the CDR3 is 14 residues. The V and J ends lost 4 bases and 8 bases, in that order; junction bases with no gene match: 6. The CDR3 spells CASSRDRGPYEQFF. For the CDR3, the DNA is TGTGCCAGCAGCCGGGACAGGGGTCCCTATGAGCAGTTCTTC.

This rearrangement joins TRBV4-3 to TRBJ1-2; weak D call: TRBD1 (5 bases). The ends were cut back, 2 bases at V and 4 bases at J, with 17 bases in the middle. This CDR3 is 16 amino acids long. Germline V gene data show CDR1 as LGHNA and CDR2 as YSLEER. The CDR3 DNA reads as TGCGCCAGCAGCCAACTCCTCCAGTTAGGGGCCTATGGCTACACCTTC. This sequence encodes CASSQLLQLGAYGYTF.

This clone showed up just once. The gene calls are TRBV5-1 and TRBJ2-4, with D possibly matching TRBD1 (6 bases). This CDR3 is 21 amino acids long. CDR1 SGHRS and CDR2 YFSETQ come from the germline V gene. The V gene lost 5 bases and the J gene lost 1 base, with 31 bases spanning the gap. For the CDR3, the DNA is TGCGCCAGCAGTCCAACAGGGTCTTGGGGCTTACTGGATCAGGCCAAAAACATTCAGTACTTC. Encoded protein: CASSPTGSWGLLDQAKNIQYF.

The CDR3 protein is CASALTGGVQPQHF. The DNA of the CDR3 is TGTGCCAGCGCTTTGACAGGGGGCGTTCAGCCCCAGCATTTT. J is TRBJ1-5 and V is TRBV6-6, with 10 bases lining up with TRBD1. After removal of 8 bases from V and 6 bases from J, the junction contained 7 bases not matched to a gene. Germline loops: CDR1 MNHNY, CDR2 SVGAGI (reference sequence). This CDR3 comprises 14 residues.

V is TRBV7-8 and J is TRBJ2-3; the D is unclear. Germline V gene sequence: CDR1 SGHVS, CDR2 FQNEAQ. The CDR3 contains 14 residues. Trimming removed 2 bases at V and 3 bases at J, with 9 bases between. The CDR3 here is CASSLSPGTDTQYF. CDR3 sequence (DNA): TGTGCCAGCAGCTTATCTCCTGGGACAGATACGCAGTATTTT.

This clone was recorded only once. The chain is built from TRBV11-3 and TRBJ2-1; no reliable D call. CDR1 is SGHNT, CDR2 YENEEA, per germline. The CDR3 contains 12 residues. V lost 2 bases, J lost 7 bases, and 6 bases lay in between. CDR3 residues: CASSLLGNEQFF. CDR3 DNA: TGTGCCAGCAGCTTACTGGGTAATGAGCAGTTCTTC.

The chain's CDR3 is CASSRMPAGTGDSGTQYF. The CDR3 coding sequence is TGTGCCAGCAGCCGTATGCCTGCCGGGACAGGGGATTCGGGTACGCAGTATTTT. This chain joins TRBV9 and TRBJ2-3; TRBD1 matches 10 bases. Germline values: CDR1 SGDLS, CDR2 YYNGEE. The ends lost 4 bases at V and 8 bases at J; junction bases unmatched: 19. This CDR3 contains 18 residues.

V usage is TRBV5-1 and J usage is TRBJ1-1, with 9 positions matching TRBD1. The CDR3 sequence is 15 residues long. Looked up from germline, CDR1 is SGHRS and CDR2 is YFSETQ. V shed 1 base, J shed 4 bases, and the junction held 5 bases outside the gene matches. This CDR3 reads CASSLLGQGSTEAFF. CDR3 DNA sequence: TGCGCCAGCAGCTTGCTGGGACAGGGAAGCACTGAAGCTTTCTTT.

The rearrangement joins TRBV19 to TRBJ1-1; D not resolved. V was clipped by 5 bases and J by 2 bases, with 3 bases between them. CDR3 length: 11 residues. Germline V CDR1 and CDR2: LNHDA, SQIVND (reference sequence). The CDR3 loop reads CASSSNTEAFF. DNA of the CDR3: TGTGCCAGTAGTTCCAACACTGAAGCTTTCTTT.

The chain has TRBV30 and TRBJ2-6; possible D gene TRBD1, 6 bases. V dropped 3 bases and J dropped 1 base, with 10 bases sitting between them. The CDR3 length is 15 residues. CDR1 GTSNPN and CDR2 SVGIG come from the germline V gene (reference sequence). The CDR3 here is CAWSPTGSGANVLTF. CDR3 DNA sequence: TGTGCCTGGAGCCCTACAGGGTCTGGGGCCAACGTCCTGACTTTC.